Presented here are 17 T cell receptor beta chains from one specimen sequenced in a study of identical twins. Via MiXCR, TCRdb re-called the 5' RACE reads, giving one row per CDR3 protein. This table has roughly 470,000 distinct CDR3 sequences, roughly an eighth appearing once. The data also belong to a second study, concerning yellow fever vaccine responses in identical twins.

Sequencing was done on a sample of CD4+ T cells sorted from blood. These receptors came from a woman in her late teens or twenties in good health.

This CDR3 reads CASRRDRYRGYTF. The CDR3 region has the DNA TGTGCCAGCAGAAGGGACAGGTATCGAGGCTACACCTTC. The chain employs TRBV12-3 or TRBV12-4 and TRBJ1-2; 8 bases agree with TRBD1. V gave up 6 bases and J gave up 8 bases; unmatched junction bases: 8. The length of the CDR3 is 13 residues.

The chain uses TRBV18 and TRBJ2-1; D possibly corresponds to TRBD1 (5 bases). Trimming removed 6 bases at V and 6 bases at J, with 12 bases between. The CDR3 spans 13 residues. The germline CDR1 and CDR2 sequences are KGHSH and LQKENI. CDR3 sequence (DNA): TGTGCCAGCTCCCAACAGGAGCTCAATGAGCAGTTCTTC. Translated: CASSQQELNEQFF.

This clonotype was detected ten times or more. This chain joins TRBV7-2 and TRBJ1-2; D not resolved. This CDR3 is 14 amino acids long. Trimming left V 4 bases short and J 0 bases short, with 9 bases between. Looked up from germline, CDR1 is SGHTA and CDR2 is FQGNSA. CDR3 in amino acids: CASSSSRPNYGYTF. The CDR3, as DNA: TGTGCCAGCAGCTCGTCCCGACCTAACTATGGCTACACCTTC.

In this sample, this clonotype turned up many times. The chain links TRBV25-1 to TRBJ2-1; possible D gene TRBD1, 6 bases. Germline V gives CDR1 MGHDK, CDR2 SYGVNS. This CDR3 has 16 residues. V lost 3 bases, J lost 6 bases, and 18 bases lay in between. In nucleotides, the CDR3 is TGTGCCAGCAGTGAGCAGGGGTGGAAAGGAACCAATGAGCAGTTCTTC. This sequence encodes CASSEQGWKGTNEQFF.

The genes are TRBV4-2 and TRBJ2-2; D is tentatively TRBD1 or TRBD2 (6 bases each). The V and J ends lost 1 base and 5 bases respectively, with 17 bases between them. Germline V gives CDR1 LGHNA, CDR2 YNFKEQ. This CDR3 is 17 amino acids long. The CDR3 coding sequence is TGTGCCAGCAGCCAAGTCATAGGGGGGCCAGGAACCGGGGAGCTGTTTTTT. Its protein product is CASSQVIGGPGTGELFF.

The chain recombines TRBV29-1 with TRBJ1-2, with D unresolved. This CDR3 comprises 10 residues. Germline CDR1 is SQVTM and CDR2 is ANQGSEA. Trimming removed 8 bases at V and 8 bases at J, with 12 bases between. CDR3: CSKLPDGYTF. For the CDR3, the DNA is TGCAGCAAACTTCCCGACGGCTACACCTTC.

The V gene is TRBV27, the J gene TRBJ2-7, with 13 bases lining up with TRBD2. CDR1 and CDR2 from the germline V gene are MNHEY and SMNVEV (reference sequence). This CDR3 is built from 17 residues. J gave up 3 bases and V 5 bases, and 10 bases lay outside the gene matches. CDR3 DNA sequence: TGTGCCAGCAGTCGAGCTCCGACTAGCGGGAGGAACTACGAGCAGTACTTC. Translated: CASSRAPTSGRNYEQYF.

CDR3 sequence reads: CASRRKLGGGPYEQYF. The CDR3 DNA reads TGTGCCAGCAGACGAAAACTAGGGGGAGGGCCCTACGAGCAGTACTTC. This sequence joins TRBV3-1 and TRBJ2-7; a possible D gene is TRBD2 (7 bases). V gave up 6 bases and J gave up 2 bases, with 20 bases separating them. In germline, CDR1 is LGHDT, CDR2 YNNKEL (reference sequence). The CDR3 extends over 16 amino acids.

There are many counts of this clonotype. The CDR3 DNA follows: TGTGCCAGCAGCTTCAGCCCCAAAAACATTCAGTACTTC. Translating it yields CASSFSPKNIQYF. This chain uses TRBV5-6 with TRBJ2-4; D remains ambiguous. V was cut by 2 bases and J by 2 bases, with 5 bases left in between. Germline V gene data show CDR1 as SGHDT and CDR2 as YYEEEE. The CDR3 spans 13 residues.

Only a few counts were recorded for this clonotype. The chain carries TRBV19 and TRBJ1-1, with TRBD1 identical over 8 bases. From germline, CDR1 is LNHDA and CDR2 SQIVND (reference sequence). The CDR3 loop spans 13 amino acids. V lost 6 bases to trimming and J lost 3 bases; unmatched junction nucleotides: 3. The CDR3 DNA reads as TGTGCCAGTAGGACGACAGGGGACACTGAAGCTTTCTTT. Its protein product is CASRTTGDTEAFF. Drawing the rest from reference TRBV19 and TRBJ1-1, the complete variable domain is DGGITQSPKYLFRKEGQNVTLSCEQNLNHDAMYWYRQDPGQGLRLIYYSQIVNDFQKGDIAEGYSVSREKKESFPLTVTSAQKNPTAFYLCASRTTGDTEAFFGQGTRLTVV.

This clonotype was counted a few times. The genes are TRBV4-3 and TRBJ2-1; TRBD2 aligns across 7 bases. In germline, CDR1 is LGHNA, CDR2 YSLEER. The CDR3 totals 17 residues. J was trimmed by 4 bases and V by 0 bases; bases with no gene match: 9. CDR3 residues: CASSQEPSGGGYNEQFF. The CDR3, as DNA: TGCGCCAGCAGCCAAGAACCTAGCGGAGGAGGATACAATGAGCAGTTCTTC.

This chain links TRBV12-3 or TRBV12-4 with TRBJ2-1; 12 bases match TRBD1. The J segment lost 9 bases and the V segment lost 8 bases, leaving 8 bases of the junction unmatched. The CDR3 sequence is 14 residues long. The CDR3 DNA sequence: TGTGCCAGCGCCGGGACAGGGGGCTTGCGTGAGCAGTTCTTC. This encodes CASAGTGGLREQFF.

The gene calls are TRBV11-3 and TRBJ2-5, with TRBD1 matching 8 bases. The trim removed 5 bases at V and 3 bases at J, leaving 8 bases unmatched. Germline CDR1 SGHNT, CDR2 YENEEA. The CDR3 is 15 residues long. The CDR3 protein is CASSTPGGAEETQYF. The CDR3 DNA reads as TGTGCCAGCAGCACCCCAGGGGGCGCCGAAGAGACCCAGTACTTC.

The CDR3 loop is CASSFQPNTEAFF. The CDR3, as DNA: TGTGCCAGCAGCTTCCAACCTAACACTGAAGCTTTCTTT. The chain combines TRBV11-2 with TRBJ1-1; the D is unclear. The V end lost 3 bases, the J end lost 2 bases, and 7 bases lay between the germline ends. CDR3 length: 13 residues. The germline gives CDR1 SGHAT, CDR2 FQNNGV.

The chain couples TRBV28 to TRBJ2-2, with 10 bases that match TRBD2. Germline assignment: CDR1 MDHEN and CDR2 SYDVKM. V shed 2 bases and J 3 bases; nucleotides not matched to a gene: 12. This CDR3 spans 19 amino acids. The CDR3 sequence: CASSLESLAGEGDTGELFF. Written as DNA, the CDR3 is TGTGCCAGCAGTTTAGAGTCTCTAGCGGGAGAAGGGGACACCGGGGAGCTGTTTTTT.

DNA of the CDR3: TGTGCCAGTAGTTTTGTACCGGGACTAGCGAACACCGGGGAGCTGTTTTTT. Amino acids: CASSFVPGLANTGELFF. The V and J genes are TRBV19 and TRBJ2-2, with 8 bases identical to TRBD2. Germline CDR1 is LNHDA and CDR2 is SQIVND (reference sequence). CDR3 length: 17 amino acids. Germline trimming cut 5 bases from V and 0 bases from J; bases unmatched to any gene: 8.

The rearrangement links TRBV20-1 to TRBJ2-1; 7 bases are shared with TRBD2. J gave up 2 bases and V 1 base, and 2 bases lay outside the gene matches. Germline V CDR1 and CDR2: DFQATT, SNEGSKA (reference sequence). The CDR3 totals 14 residues. The CDR3, as DNA: TGCAGTGCTAGAGTAGCGGGCACCTACAATGAGCAGTTCTTC. Translating gives CSARVAGTYNEQFF.